This TCR beta chain was profiled in a study of blood T cell repertoires in COVID-19. Across the whole study: The United States, Italy and Spain provided the acute and convalescent COVID-19 samples. The cDNA or gDNA used as material had been derived from T cells, B-cell-depleted T cells, or PBMCs.

Per the study methods: Estimation of nucleated cell counts relied on the amplification of reference gene primers. The protocol was immunoSEQ multiplex PCR, while the TCRdb copy is restricted to in-frame clones and leaves out a portion. The D gene and trimming were derived from the DNA, and the V and J assignments and clone size from that table. The sample holds about 270,000 clones, 82% seen once. V lost 4 bases, J lost 2 bases, and 5 bases stayed unmatched. This CDR3 region has 15 residues. CDR1 is MNHEY and CDR2 is SMNVEV in the germline V gene (reference sequence). The sequenced sample consisted of peripheral blood. J is TRBJ2-4 and V is TRBV27; 7 bases match TRBD2. The clonotype was recovered from a young woman with acute or convalescent COVID-19. The CDR3: CASSWWEGTKNIQYF. CDR3 DNA: TGTGCCAGCAGTTGGTGGGAGGGGACCAAAAACATTCAGTACTTC.